A single sample gave rise to the 2 T cell receptor beta chains below, sequenced in a study of T cell repertoires in cytomegalovirus infection. These receptors have no identified antigens. TCRdb recomputed calls from the reads with MiXCR, one row per CDR3 protein. The sample yields about 900,000 distinct CDR3 sequences, roughly 30% seen once. The specimen was cultured CD8+ T cells from PBMCs, collected from culture after CMV antigen stimulation. The source of these receptors is a human donor in good health (CMV status not recorded). Some clones in this sample may be carry-over from other donors' samples.

The chain links TRBV29-1 to TRBJ2-2; D perhaps matches TRBD1 (6 bases). The CDR3 is 16 residues long. The germline V gene encodes CDR1 SQVTM and CDR2 ANQGSEA. Trimming took 0 bases from V and 4 from J, leaving 15 bases between them. CDR3 bases: TGCAGCGTTGAAGATTCGGCAGGGGTCGCCACCGGGGAGCTGTTTTTT. This codes for CSVEDSAGVATGELFF.

The chain recombines TRBV6-8 with TRBJ2-1, with TRBD2 matching 13 bases. Germline V gene data show CDR1 as MNHGY and CDR2 as SAAAGT. The CDR3 runs to 18 residues. The ends lost 5 bases at V and 2 bases at J; junction bases unmatched: 9. The CDR3 coding sequence is TGTGCCAGCAGTCGGACTAGCGGGGGCCTACTAACCTACAATGAGCAGTTCTTC. Translation gives CASSRTSGGLLTYNEQFF.